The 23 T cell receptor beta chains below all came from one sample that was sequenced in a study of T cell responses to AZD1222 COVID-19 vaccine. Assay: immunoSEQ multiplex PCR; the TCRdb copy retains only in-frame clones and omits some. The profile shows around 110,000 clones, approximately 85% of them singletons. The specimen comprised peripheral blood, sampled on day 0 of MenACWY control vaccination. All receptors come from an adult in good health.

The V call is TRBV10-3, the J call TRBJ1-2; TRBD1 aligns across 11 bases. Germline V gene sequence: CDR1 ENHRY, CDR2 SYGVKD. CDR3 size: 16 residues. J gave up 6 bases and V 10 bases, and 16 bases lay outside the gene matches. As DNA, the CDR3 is TGTGCCACCTATCCGGGACAGGGGGTTTCAGATGATGGCTACACCTTC. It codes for CATYPGQGVSDDGYTF.

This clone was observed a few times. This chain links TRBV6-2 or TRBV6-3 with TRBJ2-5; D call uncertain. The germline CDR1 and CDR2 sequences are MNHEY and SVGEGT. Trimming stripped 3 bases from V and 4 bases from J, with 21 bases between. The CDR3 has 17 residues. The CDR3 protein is CASSYGEPGLKGETQYF. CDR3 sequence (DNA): TGTGCCAGCAGTTATGGCGAACCCGGATTAAAAGGAGAGACCCAGTACTTC.

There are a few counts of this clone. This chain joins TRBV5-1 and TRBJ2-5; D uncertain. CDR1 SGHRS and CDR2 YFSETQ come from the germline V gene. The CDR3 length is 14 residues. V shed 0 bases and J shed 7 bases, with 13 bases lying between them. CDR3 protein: CASSLVAPPGTQYF. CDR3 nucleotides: TGCGCCAGCAGCTTGGTTGCTCCGCCTGGGACCCAGTACTTC.

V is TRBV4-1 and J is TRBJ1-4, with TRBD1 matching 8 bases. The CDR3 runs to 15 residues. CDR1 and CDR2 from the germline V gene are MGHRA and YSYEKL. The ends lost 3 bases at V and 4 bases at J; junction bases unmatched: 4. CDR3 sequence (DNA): TGCGCCAGCAGCCACTGGACAGGGCTTAATGAAAAACTGTTTTTT. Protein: CASSHWTGLNEKLFF.

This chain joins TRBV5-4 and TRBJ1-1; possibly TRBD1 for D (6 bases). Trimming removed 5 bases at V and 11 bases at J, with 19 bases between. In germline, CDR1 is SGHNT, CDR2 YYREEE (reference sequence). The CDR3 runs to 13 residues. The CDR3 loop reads CASRSSGGRNAFF. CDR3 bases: TGTGCCAGCAGGTCCTCCGGGGGGCGAAACGCTTTCTTT.

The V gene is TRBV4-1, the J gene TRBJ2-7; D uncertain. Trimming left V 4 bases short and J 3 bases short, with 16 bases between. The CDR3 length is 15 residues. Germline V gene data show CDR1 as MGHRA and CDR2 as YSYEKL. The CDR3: CASSLGSGAVYEQYF. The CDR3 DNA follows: TGCGCCAGCAGCCTCGGCTCAGGAGCTGTCTACGAGCAGTACTTC.

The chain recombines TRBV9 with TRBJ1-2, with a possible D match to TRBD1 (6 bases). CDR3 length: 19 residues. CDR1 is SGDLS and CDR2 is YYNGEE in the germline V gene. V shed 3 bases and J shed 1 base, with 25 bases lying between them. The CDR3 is CASSARQAPREGFNYGYTF. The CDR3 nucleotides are TGTGCCAGCAGCGCACGACAGGCTCCTCGAGAGGGTTTTAACTATGGCTACACCTTC.

CDR3 nucleotides: TGTGCCAGCAGTGGGACCCGAGGGTTCAATGAGCAGTTCTTC. Translating it yields CASSGTRGFNEQFF. The chain is built from TRBV2 and TRBJ2-1; D is perhaps TRBD2 (5 bases). Trimming shortened V by 4 bases and J by 6 bases, and 13 bases separated the two germline ends. This CDR3 spans 14 amino acids. Germline CDR1 SNHLY, CDR2 FYNNEI. Complete variable domain (other parts from reference TRBV2 and TRBJ2-1): EPEVTQTPSHQVTQMGQEVILRCVPISNHLYFYWYRQILGQKVEFLVSFYNNEISEKSEIFDDQFSVERPDGSNFTLKIRSTKLEDSAMYFCASSGTRGFNEQFFGPGTRLTVL.

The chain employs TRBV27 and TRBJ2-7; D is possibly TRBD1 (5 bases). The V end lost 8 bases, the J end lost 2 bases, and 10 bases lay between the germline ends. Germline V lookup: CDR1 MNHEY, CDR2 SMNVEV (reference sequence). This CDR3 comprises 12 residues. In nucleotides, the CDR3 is TGTGCCAGCTCAGGGCCCACCTACGAGCAGTACTTC. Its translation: CASSGPTYEQYF.

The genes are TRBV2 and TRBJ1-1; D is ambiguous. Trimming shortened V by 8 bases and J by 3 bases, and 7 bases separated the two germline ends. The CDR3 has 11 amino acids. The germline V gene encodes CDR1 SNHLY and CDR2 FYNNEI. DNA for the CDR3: TGTGCCAGCGGCTTTGACACTGAAGCTTTCTTT. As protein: CASGFDTEAFF.

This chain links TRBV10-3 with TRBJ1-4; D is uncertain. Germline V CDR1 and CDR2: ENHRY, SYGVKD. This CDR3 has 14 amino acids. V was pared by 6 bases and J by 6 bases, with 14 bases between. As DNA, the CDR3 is TGTGCCATCAGGCGTTCTCTGGGTGATGAAAAACTGTTTTTT. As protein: CAIRRSLGDEKLFF.

This CDR3 is CASAGTSGYEQYF. The CDR3 nucleotides are TGTGCCAGTGCCGGGACTAGCGGTTACGAGCAGTACTTC. V and J are TRBV19 and TRBJ2-7, with 11 bases fitting TRBD2. In germline, CDR1 is LNHDA, CDR2 SQIVND (reference sequence). The length of the CDR3 is 13 residues. The V segment lost 8 bases and the J segment 4 bases; nucleotides outside the gene matches: 4.

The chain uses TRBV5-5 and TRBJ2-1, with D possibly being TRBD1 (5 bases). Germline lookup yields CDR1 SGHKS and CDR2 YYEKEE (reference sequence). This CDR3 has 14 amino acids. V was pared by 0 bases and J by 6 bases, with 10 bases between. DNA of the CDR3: TGTGCCAGCAGCTTGGCGAGCAGGGTCAATGAGCAGTTCTTC. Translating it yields CASSLASRVNEQFF.

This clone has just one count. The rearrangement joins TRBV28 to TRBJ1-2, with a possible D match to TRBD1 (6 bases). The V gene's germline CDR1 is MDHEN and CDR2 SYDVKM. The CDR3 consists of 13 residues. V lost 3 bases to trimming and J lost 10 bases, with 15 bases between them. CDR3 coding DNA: TGTGCCAGCAGTTTGATCGGACAGCCGCTCTACACCTTC. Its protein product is CASSLIGQPLYTF.

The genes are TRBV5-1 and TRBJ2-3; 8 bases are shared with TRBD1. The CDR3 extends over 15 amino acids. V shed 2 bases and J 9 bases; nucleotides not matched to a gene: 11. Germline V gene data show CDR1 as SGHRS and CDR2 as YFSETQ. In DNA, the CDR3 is TGCGCCAGCAGCTTCGAGACAGGGGTCGAAGGAACGCAGTATTTT. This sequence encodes CASSFETGVEGTQYF.

The CDR3 loop reads CASSDFSGYDYNEQFF. CDR3 sequence (DNA): TGTGCCAGCAGTGACTTTAGCGGTTACGATTACAATGAGCAGTTCTTC. The chain employs TRBV6-2 or TRBV6-3 and TRBJ2-1, with D perhaps matching TRBD2 (6 bases). Germline CDR1 MNHEY, CDR2 SVGEGT. There are 16 residues in the CDR3. V shed 5 bases and J shed 4 bases, with 18 bases lying between them.

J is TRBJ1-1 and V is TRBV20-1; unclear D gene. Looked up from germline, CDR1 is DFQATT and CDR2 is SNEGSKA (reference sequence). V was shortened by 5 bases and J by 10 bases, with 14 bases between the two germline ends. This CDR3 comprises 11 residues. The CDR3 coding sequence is TGCAGTGCTCTGAGGGCAGCAGGAGCTTTCTTT. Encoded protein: CSALRAAGAFF.

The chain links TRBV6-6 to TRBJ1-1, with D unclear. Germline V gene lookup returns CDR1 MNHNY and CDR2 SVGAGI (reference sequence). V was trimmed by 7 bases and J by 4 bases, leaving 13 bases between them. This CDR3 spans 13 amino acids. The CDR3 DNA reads TGTGCCAGCAACCCGGCCAGATCCACTGAAGCTTTCTTT. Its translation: CASNPARSTEAFF.

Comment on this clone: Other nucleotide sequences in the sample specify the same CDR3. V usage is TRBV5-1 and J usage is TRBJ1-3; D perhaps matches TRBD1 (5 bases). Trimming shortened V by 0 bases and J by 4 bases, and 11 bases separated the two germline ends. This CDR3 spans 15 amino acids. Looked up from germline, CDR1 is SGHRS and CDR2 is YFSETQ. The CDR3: CASSLDQGYGNTIYF. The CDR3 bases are TGCGCCAGCAGCTTGGACCAGGGATACGGAAACACCATATATTTT.

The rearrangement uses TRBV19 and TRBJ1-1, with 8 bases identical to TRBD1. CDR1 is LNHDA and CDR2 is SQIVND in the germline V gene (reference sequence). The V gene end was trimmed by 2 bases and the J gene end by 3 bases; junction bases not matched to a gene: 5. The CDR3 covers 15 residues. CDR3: CASSIWSTGDTEAFF. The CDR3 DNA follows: TGTGCCAGTAGTATATGGTCGACAGGGGACACTGAAGCTTTCTTT. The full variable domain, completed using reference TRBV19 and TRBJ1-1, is DGGITQSPKYLFRKEGQNVTLSCEQNLNHDAMYWYRQDPGQGLRLIYYSQIVNDFQKGDIAEGYSVSREKKESFPLTVTSAQKNPTAFYLCASSIWSTGDTEAFFGQGTRLTVV.

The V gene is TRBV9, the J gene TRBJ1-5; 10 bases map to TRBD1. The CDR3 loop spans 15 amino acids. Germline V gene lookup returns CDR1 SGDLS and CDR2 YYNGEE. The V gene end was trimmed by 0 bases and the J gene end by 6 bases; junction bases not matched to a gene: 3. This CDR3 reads CASSVGGQGTQPQHF. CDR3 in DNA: TGTGCCAGCAGCGTAGGGGGACAGGGGACTCAGCCCCAGCATTTT. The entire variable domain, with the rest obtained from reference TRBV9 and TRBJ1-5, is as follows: DSGVTQTPKHLITATGQRVTLRCSPRSGDLSVYWYQQSLDQGLQFLIQYYNGEERAKGNILERFSAQQFPDLHSELNLSSLELGDSALYFCASSVGGQGTQPQHFGDGTRLSIL.

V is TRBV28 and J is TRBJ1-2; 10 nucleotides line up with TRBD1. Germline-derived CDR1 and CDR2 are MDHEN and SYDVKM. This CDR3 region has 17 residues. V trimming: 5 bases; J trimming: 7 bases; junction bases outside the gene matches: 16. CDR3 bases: TGTGCCAGCAGTACCCGGGACAGGGGTCTATACGAGCGTGGCTACACCTTC. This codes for CASSTRDRGLYERGYTF.

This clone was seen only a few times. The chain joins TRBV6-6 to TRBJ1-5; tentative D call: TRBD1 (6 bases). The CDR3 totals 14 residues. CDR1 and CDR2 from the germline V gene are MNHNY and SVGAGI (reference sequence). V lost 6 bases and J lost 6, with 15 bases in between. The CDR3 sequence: CASRSGQQGQPQHF. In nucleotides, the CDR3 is TGTGCCAGCAGGAGTGGACAGCAGGGTCAGCCCCAGCATTTT.